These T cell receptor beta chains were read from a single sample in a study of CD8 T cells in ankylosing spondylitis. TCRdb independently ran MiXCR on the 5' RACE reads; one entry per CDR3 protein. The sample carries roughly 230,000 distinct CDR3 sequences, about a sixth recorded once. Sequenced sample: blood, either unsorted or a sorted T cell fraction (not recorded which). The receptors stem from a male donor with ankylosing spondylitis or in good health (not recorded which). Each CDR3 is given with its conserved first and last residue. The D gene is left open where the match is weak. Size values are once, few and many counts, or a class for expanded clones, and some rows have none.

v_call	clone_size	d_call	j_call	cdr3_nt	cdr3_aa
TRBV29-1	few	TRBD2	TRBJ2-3	TGCAGCGTTGAAGAACCTTTACTAGCGGGACACACAGATACGCAGTATTTT	CSVEEPLLAGHTDTQYF
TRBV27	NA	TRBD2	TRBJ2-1	TGTGCCAGCAGTTCGGGACTAGCGACCTACAATGAGCAGTTCTTC	CASSSGLATYNEQFF
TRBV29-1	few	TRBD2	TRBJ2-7	TGCAGCGTTGTGAGCGGGGATATCTACGAGCAGTACTTC	CSVVSGDIYEQYF
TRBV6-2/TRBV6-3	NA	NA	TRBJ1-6	TGTGCCAGCAGTTCGACAGGAGCCTATAATTCACCCCTCCACTTT	CASSSTGAYNSPLHF
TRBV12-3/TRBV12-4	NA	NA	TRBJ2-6	TGTGCCAGCAGTTTACACGGTGGGGGCAGTGGGGCCAACGTCCTGACTTTC	CASSLHGGGSGANVLTF
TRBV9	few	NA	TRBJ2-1	TGTGCCAGCAGCCGGTCGGGAGTTGGGGACAATGAGCAGTTCTTC	CASSRSGVGDNEQFF
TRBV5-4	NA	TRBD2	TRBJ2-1	TGTGCCAGCAGCTCCTGGGTCCCTAGCGGGATCAATGAGCAGTTCTTC	CASSSWVPSGINEQFF
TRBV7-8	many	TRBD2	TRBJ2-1	TGTGCCAGCAGCTTATCCCTTAGCGGGAGCTCCTACAATGAGCAGTTCTTC	CASSLSLSGSSYNEQFF
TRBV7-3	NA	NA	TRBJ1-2	TGTGCCAGCAGCTCGAACAGCGGGTACTATGGCTACACCTTC	CASSSNSGYYGYTF
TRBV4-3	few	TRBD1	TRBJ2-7	TGCGCCAGCAGCCGCTCCGGGACAGGCGTCAACGAGCAGTACTTC	CASSRSGTGVNEQYF
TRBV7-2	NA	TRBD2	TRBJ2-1	TGTGCCAGCAGCTTAGCTGGACTAGCGGAGTACAATGAGCAGTTCTTC	CASSLAGLAEYNEQFF
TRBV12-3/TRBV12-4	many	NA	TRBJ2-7	TGTGCCAGCAGCTCGGACAGCTCCTACGAGCAGTACTTC	CASSSDSSYEQYF
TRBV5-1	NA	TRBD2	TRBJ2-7	TGCGCCAGCAGCTATACCCCGACTAGCGGAACTTACGAGCAGTACTTC	CASSYTPTSGTYEQYF
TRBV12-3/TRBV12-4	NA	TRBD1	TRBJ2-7	TGTGCCAGCAGTTCCTTTGACAGGGCGTACGAGCAGTACTTC	CASSSFDRAYEQYF
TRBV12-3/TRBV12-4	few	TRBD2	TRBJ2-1	TGTGCCAGCACCCGTAAGCGGGAGTCTGACAATGAGCAGTTCTTC	CASTRKRESDNEQFF
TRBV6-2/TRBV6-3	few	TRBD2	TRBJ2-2	TGTGCCAGCAGTTACTCGATGCCAGCGGGGGCCGGGGAGCTGTTTTTT	CASSYSMPAGAGELFF
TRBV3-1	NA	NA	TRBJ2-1	TGTGCCTGCGGCCAAGACTGGCTGACCTACAATGAGCAGTTCTTC	CACGQDWLTYNEQFF
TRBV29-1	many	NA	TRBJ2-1	TGCAGCGTGATACCGGGACAAGGTTTTGAGCAGTTCTTC	CSVIPGQGFEQFF
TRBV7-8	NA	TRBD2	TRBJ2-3	TGTGCCAGCAGCTTTAGCGGGAGGGGAATCGCAGATACGCAGTATTTT	CASSFSGRGIADTQYF
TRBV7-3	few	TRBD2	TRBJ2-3	TGTGCCAGCAGCCTTAGCGGGAGCGCAGATACGCAGTATTTT	CASSLSGSADTQYF
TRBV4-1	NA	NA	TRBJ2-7	TGCGCCACAAGGGGGGGCAGCTACGAGCAGTACTTC	CATRGGSYEQYF
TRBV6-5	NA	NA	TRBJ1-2	TGTGCCAGCAGTTACGAGGGCAGCTACTATGGCTACACCTTC	CASSYEGSYYGYTF
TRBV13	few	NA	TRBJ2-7	TGTGCCAGCAGCGTGGGACCAACCTCCTACGAGCAGTACTTC	CASSVGPTSYEQYF
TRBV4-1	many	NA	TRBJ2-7	TGCGCCAGCAGCCAAGGGGCCGGGGGCCCAAGCTACGAGCAGTACTTC	CASSQGAGGPSYEQYF
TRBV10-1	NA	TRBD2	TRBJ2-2	TGCGCCAGCAGTGAGTCCCTAGCGGCGAACACCGGGGAGCTGTTTTTT	CASSESLAANTGELFF
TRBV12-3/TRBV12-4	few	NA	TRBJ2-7	TGTGCCAGCAATCCGCCTAACAGGGCGCAGTACTTC	CASNPPNRAQYF
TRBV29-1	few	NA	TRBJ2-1	TGCAGCGTTGATCTAGACTTCTCCTACAATGAGCAGTTCTTC	CSVDLDFSYNEQFF
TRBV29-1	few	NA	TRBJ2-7	TGCAGCGTTGAAGTTTCGCTGGGACAAGAAGGTCGCGAGCAGTACTTC	CSVEVSLGQEGREQYF
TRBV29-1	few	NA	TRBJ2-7	TGCAGCGTTGAAATTCTGCAGGGCGGCGAGCAGTACTTC	CSVEILQGGEQYF
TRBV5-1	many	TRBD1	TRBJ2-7	TGCGCCAGCAGCTTCGGGACAGGAGGCTACGAGCAGTACTTC	CASSFGTGGYEQYF
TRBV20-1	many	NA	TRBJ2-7	TGCAGTGTACAAGAAGCGGACTCCTACGAGCAGTACTTC	CSVQEADSYEQYF
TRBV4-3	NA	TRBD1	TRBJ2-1	TGCGCCAGCAGCCAAGAGGTAGAGGACAGGCGAGGGGAGCAGTTCTTC	CASSQEVEDRRGEQFF
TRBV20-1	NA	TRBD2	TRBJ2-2	TGCAGTGCTCTCCCCCGCCGACTAGCGTCGTACGCCGGGGAGCTGTTTTTT	CSALPRRLASYAGELFF
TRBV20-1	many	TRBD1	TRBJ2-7	TGCAGTGCTCGGACAGGGGGTTCGTACGAGCAGTACTTC	CSARTGGSYEQYF
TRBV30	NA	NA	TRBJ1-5	TGTGCCTGGAGTGTGGATGGCAATCAGCCCCAGCATTTT	CAWSVDGNQPQHF
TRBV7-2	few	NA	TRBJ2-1	TGTGCCAGCAGCTTGGTATTGAGGGGAGGAGAGCAGTTCTTC	CASSLVLRGGEQFF
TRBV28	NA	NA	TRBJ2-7	TGTGCCAGCAGAGTCCGCGACAGCGAAGCCTCCTACGAGCAGTACTTC	CASRVRDSEASYEQYF
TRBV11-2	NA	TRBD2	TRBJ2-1	TGTGCCAGCAGCTTAGGCGGGCTAGCGGGAGAGGGCAGCTCCTACAATGAGCAGTTCTTC	CASSLGGLAGEGSSYNEQFF
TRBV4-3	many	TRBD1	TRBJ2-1	TGCGCCAGCAGCCAAGAAGGACAGGGGGCGTTCGATGAGCAGTTCTTC	CASSQEGQGAFDEQFF
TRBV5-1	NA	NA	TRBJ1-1	TGCGCCAGCAGCGGGGACGGGGTTTACACTGAAGCTTTCTTT	CASSGDGVYTEAFF
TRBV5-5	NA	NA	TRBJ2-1	TGTGCCAGCGCCCTCGTCGGGCAGTTCTTC	CASALVGQFF
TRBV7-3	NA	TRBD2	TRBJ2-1	TGTGCCAGCAGCCAGGGACTAGCGGGAGGGATATGGGGGGTCTACAATGAGCAGTTCTTC	CASSQGLAGGIWGVYNEQFF
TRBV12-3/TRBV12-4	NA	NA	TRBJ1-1	TGTGCCAGCAGTTTGGCAACATGGGGCACTGAAGCTTTCTTT	CASSLATWGTEAFF
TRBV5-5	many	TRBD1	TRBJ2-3	TGTGCCAGCAGCTTGGCTGGGACAGCAGATACGCAGTATTTT	CASSLAGTADTQYF
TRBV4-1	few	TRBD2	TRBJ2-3	TGCGCCAGCAGCGCAACACTAGCGGGGGCAGATACGCAGTATTTT	CASSATLAGADTQYF
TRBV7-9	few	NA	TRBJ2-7	TGTGCCAGCAGCGCCTCCCCTCTTCAGAGCGGGTCGGGGGAGTACTTC	CASSASPLQSGSGEYF
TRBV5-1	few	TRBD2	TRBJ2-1	TGCGCCAGCAGCTCCCTGAGCGGGATTGGAGAAAATGAGCAGTTCTTC	CASSSLSGIGENEQFF
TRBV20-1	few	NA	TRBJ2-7	TGCAGTGCAGAGCGCGAGAGCTCCTACGAGCAGTACTTC	CSAERESSYEQYF
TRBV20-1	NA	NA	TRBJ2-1	TGCAGTGCTAGAGATCAAAGCGGGTTCTACAATGAGCAGTTCTTC	CSARDQSGFYNEQFF
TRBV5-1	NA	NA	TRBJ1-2	TGCGCCAGCAGCTTGGATCTGGGTTTGAACTATGGCTACACCTTC	CASSLDLGLNYGYTF
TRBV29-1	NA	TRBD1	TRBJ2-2	TGCAGCGTTGAACCCTGGGACAGGGCGAACACCGGGGAGCTGTTTTTT	CSVEPWDRANTGELFF
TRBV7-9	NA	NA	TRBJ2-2	TGTGCCAGCAGCTTAGCGGCGCCGAACACCGGGGAGCTGTTTTTT	CASSLAAPNTGELFF
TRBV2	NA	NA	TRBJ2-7	TGTGCCAGCAGGGCAGGGTGGTCATACGAGCAGTACTTC	CASRAGWSYEQYF